This T cell receptor beta chain was sequenced for a study of blood T cell repertoires in COVID-19. Profiled with immunoSEQ multiplex PCR; TCRdb holds only in-frame clones, not every one. The top ten hold roughly 15% of the sample, which has 30,000 to 50,000 clones, around 84% seen once. V trimming: 2 bases; J trimming: 6 bases; junction bases outside the gene matches: 9. This CDR3 is 17 amino acids long. Germline V gene sequence: CDR1 SGHAT, CDR2 FQNNGV. The chain combines TRBV11-2 with TRBJ2-1; TRBD2 aligns across 11 bases. The sequenced sample was peripheral blood. This sequence was found in a man aged 50 to 60 with active or convalescent COVID-19. DNA of the CDR3: TGTGCCAGCAGCTTATCCATACTAGCGGGGGTTCCCAATGAGCAGTTCTTC. Amino acid sequence: CASSLSILAGVPNEQFF. Complete variable domain (other parts from reference TRBV11-2 and TRBJ2-1): EAGVAQSPRYKIIEKRQSVAFWCNPISGHATLYWYQQILGQGPKLLIQFQNNGVVDDSQLPKDRFSAERLKGVDSTLKIQPAKLEDSAVYLCASSLSILAGVPNEQFFGPGTRLTVL.